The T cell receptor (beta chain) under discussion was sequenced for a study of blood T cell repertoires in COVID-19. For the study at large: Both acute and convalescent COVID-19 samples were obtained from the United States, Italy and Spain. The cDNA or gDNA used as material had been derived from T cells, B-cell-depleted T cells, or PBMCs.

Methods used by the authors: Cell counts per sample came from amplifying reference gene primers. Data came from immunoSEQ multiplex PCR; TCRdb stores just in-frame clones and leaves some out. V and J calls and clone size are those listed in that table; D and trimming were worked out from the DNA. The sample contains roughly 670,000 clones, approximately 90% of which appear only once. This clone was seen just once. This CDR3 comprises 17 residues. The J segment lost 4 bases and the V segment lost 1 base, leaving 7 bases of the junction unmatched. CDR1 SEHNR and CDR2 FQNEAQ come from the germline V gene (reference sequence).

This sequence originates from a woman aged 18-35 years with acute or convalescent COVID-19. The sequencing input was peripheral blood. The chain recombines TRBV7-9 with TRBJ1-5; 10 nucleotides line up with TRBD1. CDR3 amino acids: CASSLGRRGQGNQPQHF. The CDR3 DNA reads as TGTGCCAGCAGCTTAGGTAGAAGGGGACAGGGGAATCAGCCCCAGCATTTT.